The rows below give T cell receptor beta chains drawn from one sample of a study of cytomegalovirus exposure and HLA in healthy donors. TCRdb's copy holds only in-frame clones and misses some; the assay was immunoSEQ multiplex PCR. The top ten clones hold about 2.4% of a sample with under 200,000 clones, about three quarters of them seen once. The sample taken for sequencing was PBMCs. The receptors originated from a woman aged 40 to 55 in good health and CMV-seropositive. CDR3s include the opening cysteine and the closing phenylalanine or tryptophan. The order of the fields is D gene, clone size, V gene, J gene, CDR3 protein, CDR3 DNA. A D gene is named only where the DNA matches it firmly. Clone size is shown for a subset of rows, as once, few, many or a class of expanded clone.

d_gene: .; abundance: .; v_gene: TRBV14; j_gene: TRBJ1-1; CDR3aa: CASSQQRNTEAFF; CDR3nt: TGTGCCAGCAGCCAACAGCGGAACACTGAAGCTTTCTTT
d_gene: TRBD1; abundance: .; v_gene: TRBV29-1; j_gene: TRBJ1-2; CDR3aa: CSVALSGQIFGYTF; CDR3nt: TGCAGCGTTGCACTGTCGGGACAGATATTCGGCTACACCTTC
d_gene: .; abundance: .; v_gene: TRBV7-2; j_gene: TRBJ2-6; CDR3aa: CASRPPELSGANVLTF; CDR3nt: TGTGCCAGCAGGCCACCGGAGCTTTCTGGGGCCAACGTCCTGACTTTC
d_gene: TRBD1; abundance: .; v_gene: TRBV4-3; j_gene: TRBJ1-2; CDR3aa: CASRPSGGDGYTF; CDR3nt: TGCGCCAGCCGCCCTTCAGGGGGCGATGGCTACACCTTC
d_gene: .; abundance: .; v_gene: TRBV27; j_gene: TRBJ2-5; CDR3aa: CASSPSILEQETQYF; CDR3nt: TGTGCCAGCAGTCCTTCGATACTAGAACAAGAGACCCAGTACTTC
d_gene: .; abundance: .; v_gene: TRBV12-5; j_gene: TRBJ2-3; CDR3aa: CASGRDSLGDTQYF; CDR3nt: TGTGCTAGTGGCCGGGACTCACTAGGGGATACGCAGTATTTT
d_gene: .; abundance: .; v_gene: TRBV28; j_gene: TRBJ1-6; CDR3aa: CASTNPGSPLHF; CDR3nt: TGTGCCAGCACAAACCCGGGTTCACCCCTCCACTTT
d_gene: .; abundance: few; v_gene: TRBV6-5; j_gene: TRBJ1-4; CDR3aa: CASLPGATNEKLFF; CDR3nt: TGTGCCAGCCTCCCAGGGGCAACTAATGAAAAACTGTTTTTT
d_gene: TRBD1; abundance: .; v_gene: TRBV28; j_gene: TRBJ2-3; CDR3aa: CASKQGTSTDTQYF; CDR3nt: TGTGCCAGCAAACAGGGGACCAGCACAGATACGCAGTATTTT
d_gene: TRBD2; abundance: .; v_gene: TRBV4-1; j_gene: TRBJ2-5; CDR3aa: CASSLRLAGDGETQYF; CDR3nt: TGCGCCAGCAGCCTACGACTAGCGGGAGACGGTGAGACCCAGTACTTC
d_gene: TRBD1; abundance: .; v_gene: TRBV6-1; j_gene: TRBJ1-2; CDR3aa: CASIETGLYGYTF; CDR3nt: TGTGCCAGCATAGAGACAGGGCTCTATGGCTACACCTTC
d_gene: TRBD2; abundance: .; v_gene: TRBV4-2; j_gene: TRBJ2-2; CDR3aa: CASSQVGVAGGGTGELFF; CDR3nt: TGTGCCAGCAGCCAAGTCGGAGTAGCGGGAGGGGGCACCGGGGAGCTGTTTTTT
d_gene: TRBD2; abundance: .; v_gene: TRBV7-2; j_gene: TRBJ2-3; CDR3aa: CASSLLGGRETDTQYF; CDR3nt: TGTGCCAGTTCTTTACTAGGTGGGAGGGAGACAGATACGCAGTATTTT
d_gene: TRBD1; abundance: .; v_gene: TRBV29-1; j_gene: TRBJ2-3; CDR3aa: CSAIGQGGGTQYF; CDR3nt: TGCAGCGCCATAGGACAGGGAGGAGGTACGCAGTATTTT
d_gene: TRBD1; abundance: .; v_gene: TRBV9; j_gene: TRBJ2-7; CDR3aa: CASSVTSTGEKYF; CDR3nt: TGTGCCAGCAGCGTAACGTCTACAGGGGAAAAGTACTTC
d_gene: .; abundance: .; v_gene: TRBV5-6; j_gene: TRBJ1-3; CDR3aa: CASSLSNREFEDF; CDR3nt: TGTGCCAGCAGTTTATCGAACAGGGAATTTGAAGATTTT
d_gene: .; abundance: .; v_gene: TRBV30; j_gene: TRBJ1-2; CDR3aa: CAWSGGTIGYGYTF; CDR3nt: TGTGCCTGGAGTGGCGGGACGATTGGGTATGGCTACACCTTC
d_gene: .; abundance: .; v_gene: TRBV4-2; j_gene: TRBJ2-7; CDR3aa: CASSQDQGIYEQYF; CDR3nt: TGTGCCAGCAGCCAAGACCAGGGAATATACGAGCAGTACTTC
d_gene: TRBD1; abundance: few; v_gene: TRBV9; j_gene: TRBJ2-3; CDR3aa: CASSVGQGAGDTQYF; CDR3nt: TGTGCCAGCAGCGTAGGGCAGGGGGCTGGAGATACGCAGTATTTT
d_gene: .; abundance: .; v_gene: TRBV12-5; j_gene: TRBJ2-1; CDR3aa: CASGSGLTYNEQFF; CDR3nt: TGTGCTAGTGGCTCTGGACTTACCTACAATGAGCAGTTCTTC
d_gene: TRBD1; abundance: .; v_gene: TRBV18; j_gene: TRBJ2-7; CDR3aa: CASSPGQYYEQYF; CDR3nt: TGTGCCAGCTCACCGGGACAGTATTACGAGCAGTACTTC
d_gene: .; abundance: once; v_gene: TRBV15; j_gene: TRBJ2-5; CDR3aa: CATSVSSAKETQYF; CDR3nt: TGTGCCACCAGTGTGTCTAGCGCTAAAGAGACCCAGTACTTC
d_gene: TRBD1; abundance: .; v_gene: TRBV6-6; j_gene: TRBJ2-7; CDR3aa: CASSSGGSSYEQYF; CDR3nt: TGTGCCAGCAGTTCAGGGGGAAGCTCCTACGAGCAGTACTTC
d_gene: TRBD1; abundance: once; v_gene: TRBV11-2; j_gene: TRBJ2-7; CDR3aa: CASSGRQGSGYEQYF; CDR3nt: TGTGCCAGCAGCGGCCGACAGGGTTCGGGCTACGAGCAGTACTTC
d_gene: TRBD1; abundance: .; v_gene: TRBV5-4; j_gene: TRBJ1-2; CDR3aa: CASSWDRGHYGYTF; CDR3nt: TGTGCCAGCAGCTGGGACAGGGGACACTATGGCTACACCTTC
d_gene: TRBD2; abundance: few; v_gene: TRBV19; j_gene: TRBJ2-5; CDR3aa: CASSIDRPRGLAGVAGYQETQYF; CDR3nt: TGTGCCAGTAGTATAGATCGCCCCAGGGGACTAGCGGGAGTGGCGGGGTACCAAGAGACCCAGTACTTC
d_gene: TRBD2; abundance: few; v_gene: TRBV7-8; j_gene: TRBJ2-7; CDR3aa: CASSLVVAGAYEQYF; CDR3nt: TGTGCCAGCAGCTTAGTTGTAGCGGGGGCCTACGAGCAGTACTTC
d_gene: .; abundance: .; v_gene: TRBV6-5; j_gene: TRBJ2-7; CDR3aa: CASSRTVAPTYEQYF; CDR3nt: TGTGCCAGCAGTCGGACAGTCGCCCCGACCTACGAGCAGTACTTC
d_gene: .; abundance: .; v_gene: TRBV18; j_gene: TRBJ2-5; CDR3aa: CASSPTSDETQYF; CDR3nt: TGTGCCAGCTCACCAACAAGCGACGAGACCCAGTACTTC